The 4 T cell receptor beta chains in this list originate from one sample, sequenced in a study of blood T cell repertoires in COVID-19. The data were produced by immunoSEQ multiplex PCR, yet TCRdb's version contains in-frame clones alone and is incomplete. The sample lists some 73,000 clones, approximately 80% seen once, with around 4.5% in the top ten. Source material: peripheral blood. Receptor source: a woman aged 55-69 years with acute or convalescent COVID-19.

The V and J genes are TRBV3-1 (or the pseudogene TRBV3-2) and TRBJ1-2; unclear D gene. The CDR3 has 16 residues. V shed 0 bases and J shed 4 bases, with 15 bases lying between them. Germline assignment: CDR1 LGHDT and CDR2 YNNKEL (reference sequence). CDR3 DNA: TGTGCCAGCAGCCAAGAACGGCGGGGAAGGGTCTATGGCTACACCTTC. Translating gives CASSQERRGRVYGYTF.

This chain links TRBV19 with TRBJ1-1; no clear D gene. The ends were cut back, 6 bases at V and 2 bases at J, with 10 bases in the middle. Germline assignment: CDR1 LNHDA and CDR2 SQIVND (reference sequence). The CDR3 runs to 13 residues. CDR3 in amino acids: CASRAVGNTEAFF. The CDR3 DNA is TGTGCCAGTAGAGCGGTGGGTAACACTGAAGCTTTCTTT. The whole variable domain, remainder taken from reference TRBV19 and TRBJ1-1, is DGGITQSPKYLFRKEGQNVTLSCEQNLNHDAMYWYRQDPGQGLRLIYYSQIVNDFQKGDIAEGYSVSREKKESFPLTVTSAQKNPTAFYLCASRAVGNTEAFFGQGTRLTVV.

The rearrangement joins TRBV21-1 to TRBJ1-2; no check of the table's D call, TRBD1, against the DNA was made. TRBV21-1 is a pseudogene segment. CDR3 size: 15 residues. CDR3 nucleotides: TGTGCCAGCAGCCTCCGACGTGGGGCGCACTATGGCTACACCTTC. Translation: CASSLRRGAHYGYTF.

The chain couples TRBV7-2 to TRBJ1-1, with D perhaps TRBD1 (5 bases). CDR3 length equals 15 residues. Trimming took 2 bases from V and 1 from J, leaving 11 bases between them. Germline V gene data show CDR1 as SGHTA and CDR2 as FQGNSA. Here the CDR3 reads CASSLTPTENTEAFF. The CDR3 DNA reads as TGTGCCAGCAGCTTAACCCCGACAGAGAACACTGAAGCTTTCTTT.